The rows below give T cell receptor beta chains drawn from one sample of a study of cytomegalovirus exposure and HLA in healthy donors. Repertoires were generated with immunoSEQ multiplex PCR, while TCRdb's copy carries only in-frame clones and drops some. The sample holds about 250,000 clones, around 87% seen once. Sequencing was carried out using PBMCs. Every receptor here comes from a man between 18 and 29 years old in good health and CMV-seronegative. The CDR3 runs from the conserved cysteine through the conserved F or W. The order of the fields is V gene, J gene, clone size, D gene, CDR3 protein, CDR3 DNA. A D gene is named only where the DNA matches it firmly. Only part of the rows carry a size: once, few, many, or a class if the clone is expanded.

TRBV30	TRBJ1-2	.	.	CAWMGGRFYGYTF	TGTGCCTGGATGGGGGGGCGCTTTTATGGCTACACCTTC
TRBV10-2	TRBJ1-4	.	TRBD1	CASNGQGGTNEKLFF	TGCGCCAGCAATGGGCAGGGGGGCACTAATGAAAAACTGTTTTTT
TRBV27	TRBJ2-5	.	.	CASSFRVRETQYF	TGTGCCAGCAGTTTCAGGGTGAGGGAGACCCAGTACTTC
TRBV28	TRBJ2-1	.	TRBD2	CASSTSGGAYNEQFF	TGTGCCAGCAGCACGAGCGGGGGGGCGTACAATGAGCAGTTCTTC
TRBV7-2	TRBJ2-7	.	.	CASSLGWTGNYEQYF	TGTGCCAGCAGCTTAGGGTGGACGGGAAACTACGAGCAGTACTTC
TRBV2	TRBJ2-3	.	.	CASSFGPWATQYF	TGTGCCAGCAGTTTTGGGCCCTGGGCTACGCAGTATTTT
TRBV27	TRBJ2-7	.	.	CASSFGGPREQYF	TGTGCCAGCAGTTTCGGGGGGCCGAGGGAGCAGTACTTC
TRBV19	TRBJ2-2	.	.	CASSITGQGIIGGELFF	TGTGCCAGTAGTATTACGGGGCAGGGGATAATCGGCGGGGAGCTGTTTTTT
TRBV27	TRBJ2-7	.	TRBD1	CASSLIIGDRPDAYEQYF	TGTGCCAGCAGTTTAATCATCGGGGACAGGCCCGATGCCTACGAGCAGTACTTC
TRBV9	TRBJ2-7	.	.	CASSVGSSYEQYF	TGTGCCAGCAGCGTCGGGAGTTCCTACGAGCAGTACTTC
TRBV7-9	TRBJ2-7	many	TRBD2	CASSFSGSGRLFSYEQYF	TGTGCCAGCAGCTTCAGCGGGAGTGGGAGACTATTCTCCTACGAGCAGTACTTC
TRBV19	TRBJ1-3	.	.	CASWRAPGNTIYF	TGTGCCTCCTGGAGGGCGCCTGGAAACACCATATATTTT
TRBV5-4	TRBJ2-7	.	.	CASSAPGATYEQYF	TGTGCCAGCAGCGCCCCTGGGGCTACCTACGAGCAGTACTTC
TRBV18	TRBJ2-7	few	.	CASSPGLVNYEQYF	TGTGCCAGCTCTCCGGGGTTAGTTAACTACGAGCAGTACTTC
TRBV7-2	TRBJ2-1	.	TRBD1	CASSQGQGNEQFF	TGTGCCAGCAGCCAGGGACAGGGCAATGAGCAGTTCTTC
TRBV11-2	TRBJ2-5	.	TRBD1	CASTLKTRQGPVQYF	TGTGCCAGCACCCTAAAAACCAGACAGGGACCGGTCCAGTACTTC
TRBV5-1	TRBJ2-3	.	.	CASSLARSAGNTDTQYF	TGCGCCAGCAGCTTGGCCCGTTCGGCGGGGAACACAGATACGCAGTATTTT
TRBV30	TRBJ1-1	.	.	CAWSPSSEAFF	TGTGCCTGGAGTCCTTCGAGTGAAGCTTTCTTT
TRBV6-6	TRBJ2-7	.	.	CASSYSRLVAYEQYF	TGTGCCAGCAGTTACTCGCGGCTAGTAGCCTACGAGCAGTACTTC
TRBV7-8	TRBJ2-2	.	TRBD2	CASSLGTSGRPTGELFF	TGTGCCAGCAGCCTGGGGACTAGCGGGAGGCCCACCGGGGAGCTGTTTTTT
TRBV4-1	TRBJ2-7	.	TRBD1	CASRRDRDSYEQYF	TGCGCCAGCAGGCGAGACAGGGACTCCTACGAGCAGTACTTC
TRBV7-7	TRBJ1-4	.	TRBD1	CASSLGQGANEKLFF	TGTGCTAGCAGCTTAGGCCAGGGGGCGAATGAAAAACTGTTTTTT
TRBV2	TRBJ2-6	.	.	CASSDYSGANVLTF	TGTGCCAGCAGTGACTATTCTGGGGCCAACGTCCTGACTTTC
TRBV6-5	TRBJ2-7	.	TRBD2	CASSSGLGRFNEQYF	TGTGCCAGCAGTTCCGGACTAGGACGTTTCAACGAGCAGTACTTC
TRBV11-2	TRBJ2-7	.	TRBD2	CASSRAGAVSPSYEQYF	TGTGCCAGCAGCCGAGCGGGGGCCGTTTCACCCTCCTACGAGCAGTACTTC
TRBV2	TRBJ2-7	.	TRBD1	CASSVGQGTYEQYF	TGTGCCAGCAGTGTCGGACAGGGTACTTACGAGCAGTACTTC
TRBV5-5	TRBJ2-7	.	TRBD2	CASRGLAGPQVNYEQYF	TGTGCCAGCAGGGGACTAGCGGGACCTCAAGTGAACTACGAGCAGTACTTC
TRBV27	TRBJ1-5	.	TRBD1	CASSRTGGIQPQHF	TGTGCCAGCAGTCGGACAGGGGGTATTCAGCCCCAGCATTTT
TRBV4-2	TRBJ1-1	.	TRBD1	CASSSGTADLNTEAFF	TGTGCCAGCAGTTCCGGGACAGCCGATCTAAACACTGAAGCTTTCTTT
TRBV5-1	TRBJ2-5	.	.	CASSLEGIEETQYF	TGCGCCAGCAGCTTGGAGGGGATTGAAGAGACCCAGTACTTC
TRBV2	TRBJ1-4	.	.	CASNGGRMEKLFF	TGTGCCAGTAACGGAGGGAGGATGGAAAAACTGTTTTTT
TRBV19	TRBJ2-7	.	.	CASKSLLASEQYF	TGTGCCAGTAAATCCCTCCTTGCTAGTGAGCAGTACTTC
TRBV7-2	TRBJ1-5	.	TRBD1	CASNPGQGSQPQHF	TGTGCCAGCAACCCCGGACAGGGGAGTCAGCCCCAGCATTTT
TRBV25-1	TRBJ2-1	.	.	CASSELGMKDQQFF	TGTGCCAGCAGTGAATTGGGCATGAAAGATCAGCAGTTCTTC
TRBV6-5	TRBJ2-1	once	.	CASSYSGPNEQFF	TGTGCCAGCAGTTACTCGGGCCCTAATGAGCAGTTCTTC
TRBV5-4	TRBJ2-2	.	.	CASSFRDLGPGELFF	TGTGCCAGCAGCTTCCGGGACTTAGGCCCCGGGGAGCTGTTTTTT
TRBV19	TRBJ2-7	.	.	CASSRGGLAAYEQYF	TGTGCCAGTAGTAGGGGTGGCCTAGCAGCCTACGAGCAGTACTTC
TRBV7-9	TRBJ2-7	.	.	CASTDRSSYEQYF	TGTGCCAGCACCGACAGGAGCTCCTACGAGCAGTACTTC
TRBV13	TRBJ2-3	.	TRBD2	CASSFASGGIGAPTDTQYF	TGTGCCAGCAGCTTTGCTAGCGGGGGGATCGGGGCCCCCACAGATACGCAGTATTTT
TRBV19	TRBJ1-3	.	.	CASSTTDSGGTIYF	TGTGCCAGTAGTACCACCGACTCCGGTGGCACCATATATTTT
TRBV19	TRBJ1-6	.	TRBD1	CASRQGNSPLHF	TGTGCCAGTAGACAGGGGAATTCACCCCTCCACTTT
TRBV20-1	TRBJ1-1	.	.	CSATSRGRAFF	TGCAGTGCTACCAGCAGGGGTCGGGCTTTCTTT
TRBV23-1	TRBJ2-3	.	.	CASGRTDTQYF	TGCGCCAGCGGGAGGACAGATACGCAGTATTTT
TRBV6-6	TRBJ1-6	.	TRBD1	CASSYGDRASPLHF	TGTGCCAGCAGTTATGGGGACAGGGCTTCACCCCTCCACTTT
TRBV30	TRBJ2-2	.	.	CAWRDSGGELFF	TGTGCCTGGCGAGATTCAGGCGGGGAGCTGTTTTTT
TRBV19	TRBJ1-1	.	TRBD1	CASSIVGQGAPEAFF	TGTGCCAGTAGTATAGTCGGACAGGGGGCCCCTGAAGCTTTCTTT
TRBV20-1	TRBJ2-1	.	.	CSARFDKEQFF	TGCAGTGCTAGGTTCGACAAGGAGCAGTTCTTC
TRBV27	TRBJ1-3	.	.	CATQDSGNTIYF	TGTGCCACCCAGGACAGCGGAAACACCATATATTTT
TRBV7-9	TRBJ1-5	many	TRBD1	CASSLDRDRQPQHF	TGTGCCAGCAGCTTGGACAGGGACCGGCAGCCCCAGCATTTT